This T cell receptor beta chain was sequenced in a study of CD8+ T cells in alopecia areata. Study conclusions and caveats: Lesional scalp, notably in alopecia totalis/universalis, had clonality above that of normal scalp. Normal skin contains resident alphabeta T cells, and these are also sequenced in scalp samples.

Germline V gene data show CDR1 as GTSNPN and CDR2 as SVGIG (reference sequence). V lost 4 bases and J 8 bases, leaving 12 bases between the germline ends. This CDR3 contains 13 residues. With regard to this clone: What it binds is not known.

Noted treatment: oral pan-JAK inhibitor, 5-10 mg twice daily. After isolation, RNA underwent reverse transcription to generate cDNA as the sequencing template. The method was immunoSEQ multiplex PCR; TCRdb's version includes in-frame clones alone and lacks a portion of them. The data hold 270,000 or so clones, with 58% observed a single time. This sequence was found in a human donor with alopecia areata. The source was CD4+ T cells sorted from blood, collected at week 24, from a patient treated with tofacitinib. V and J are TRBV30 and TRBJ1-6; TRBD1 might be the D (6 bases). Written as DNA, the CDR3 is TGTGCCTGGAACGGGGGGGCGGATTCACCCCTCCACTTT. Translated, it gives CAWNGGADSPLHF.